A single sample is the source of the 22 T cell receptor beta chains below, sequenced in a study of blood T cell repertoires in COVID-19. This table comes from immunoSEQ multiplex PCR, and its TCRdb copy is limited to in-frame clones, with some not included. Of some 110,000 clones listed, 74% are singletons. Sequenced: peripheral blood. The receptors originated from a man at least 80 years old with COVID-19, enrolled during active disease.

The chain uses TRBV5-1 and TRBJ1-2; possible D gene TRBD1, 5 bases. Trimming took off 0 bases at V and 6 bases at J, with 12 bases between the two ends. CDR1 is SGHRS, CDR2 YFSETQ, per germline. The CDR3 spans 14 residues. The CDR3 sequence is CASSLAARADGYTF. The CDR3 nucleotides are TGCGCCAGCAGCTTGGCCGCCAGGGCCGATGGCTACACCTTC.

The V call is TRBV2, the J call TRBJ1-2; 8 nucleotides align to TRBD1. The CDR3 loop spans 15 amino acids. Unmatched junction bases numbered 12, after V lost 7 bases and J lost 5 bases. Germline V CDR1 and CDR2: SNHLY, FYNNEI. The CDR3 protein is CASTRMQGAGYGYTF. The CDR3 coding sequence is TGTGCCAGCACCCGAATGCAGGGGGCGGGGTATGGCTACACCTTC.

The chain joins TRBV21-1 to TRBJ2-1; TRBD1 is the table's D call and was not checked against the DNA. TRBV21-1 is a documented pseudogene. CDR3 size: 12 residues. CDR3 sequence reads: CASTMTVNEQFF. CDR3 coding DNA: TGTGCCAGCACCATGACAGTGAATGAGCAGTTCTTC.

The CDR3 DNA is TGTGCCAGCACTCTAGCTGGGACAGGGGACCAAGAGACCCAGTACTTC. Protein product: CASTLAGTGDQETQYF. The J gene is TRBJ2-5, the V gene TRBV6-6, with 10 bases matching TRBD1. The CDR3 extends over 16 amino acids. Germline-derived CDR1 and CDR2 are MNHNY and SVGAGI (reference sequence). Trimming took 7 bases from V and 0 from J; bases not matched to a gene: 8.

The V and J genes are TRBV5-6 and TRBJ1-2, with 8 bases matching TRBD1. Germline-derived CDR1 and CDR2 are SGHDT and YYEEEE. This CDR3 has 14 amino acids. The V segment lost 0 bases and the J segment 4 bases; nucleotides outside the gene matches: 2. In nucleotides, the CDR3 is TGTGCCAGCAGCTTGGCGGGACAGGCCTATGGCTACACCTTC. This codes for CASSLAGQAYGYTF. Full variable domain (outside the CDR3, taken from reference TRBV5-6 and TRBJ1-2): DAGVTQSPTHLIKTRGQQVTLRCSPKSGHDTVSWYQQALGQGPQFIFQYYEEEERQRGNFPDRFSGHQFPNYSSELNVNALLLGDSALYLCASSLAGQAYGYTFGSGTRLTVV.

This chain joins TRBV5-5 and TRBJ2-7, with D maybe TRBD1 (6 bases). The CDR3 covers 13 residues. V lost 2 bases to trimming and J lost 4 bases, with 10 bases between them. Germline lookup yields CDR1 SGHKS and CDR2 YYEKEE (reference sequence). The CDR3 DNA follows: TGTGCCAGCAGCTTACAGGGTTCGTACGAGCAGTACTTC. Translated: CASSLQGSYEQYF.

This chain links TRBV28 with TRBJ2-5; 7 bases are shared with TRBD1. The ends lost 7 bases at V and 6 bases at J; junction bases unmatched: 20. The CDR3 totals 17 residues. The germline V gene has CDR1 MDHEN and CDR2 SYDVKM. This CDR3 reads CASIDATGPNQWKTQYF. The CDR3 coding sequence is TGTGCCAGCATTGATGCGACAGGGCCGAACCAATGGAAGACCCAGTACTTC.

The V gene is TRBV19, the J gene TRBJ2-2, with a possible D match to TRBD2 (6 bases). Germline V gives CDR1 LNHDA, CDR2 SQIVND (reference sequence). Trimming stripped 4 bases from V and 6 bases from J, with 21 bases between. This CDR3 spans 17 amino acids. CDR3 protein: CASSRGDRGAGPGELFF. CDR3 nucleotides: TGTGCCAGTAGTAGAGGAGATCGTGGGGCGGGACCCGGGGAGCTGTTTTTT.

This chain connects TRBV5-8 to TRBJ1-3; 9 bases agree with TRBD1. Germline V lookup: CDR1 SGHTS, CDR2 YDEGEE. V trimming: 8 bases; J trimming: 5 bases; junction bases outside the gene matches: 2. The CDR3 consists of 12 residues. The CDR3 sequence: CASGQGRNTIYF. Written as DNA, the CDR3 is TGTGCCAGTGGACAGGGGCGAAACACCATATATTTT.

The CDR3 loop reads CASSRGQERYEQYF. The CDR3 nucleotides read TGTGCCAGCAGCCGTGGACAGGAACGCTACGAGCAGTACTTC. The gene calls are TRBV5-6 and TRBJ2-7; TRBD1 matches 7 bases. V lost 4 bases, J lost 3 bases, and 7 bases stayed unmatched. Germline CDR1 and CDR2: SGHDT and YYEEEE. There are 14 residues in the CDR3.

The rearrangement uses TRBV24-1 and TRBJ2-7; D possibly corresponds to TRBD1 (6 bases). There are 13 residues in the CDR3. The germline V gene has CDR1 KGHDR and CDR2 SFDVKD. Trimming shortened V by 7 bases and J by 4 bases, and 13 bases separated the two germline ends. The CDR3, as DNA: TGTGCCACCAGCCAAGGACAGTTATACGAGCAGTACTTC. This translates into CATSQGQLYEQYF.

This clone was seen only a few times. The chain combines TRBV28 with TRBJ2-2, with 8 nucleotides matching TRBD1. From germline, CDR1 is MDHEN and CDR2 SYDVKM. CDR3 length: 16 residues. V lost 0 bases, J lost 1 base, and 1 base stayed unmatched. CDR3 in amino acids: CASSLWGTGNTGELFF. In DNA form, the CDR3 reads TGTGCCAGCAGTTTATGGGGGACAGGGAACACCGGGGAGCTGTTTTTT.

This clone was counted a few times. The chain joins TRBV10-3 to TRBJ2-1, with D possibly TRBD2 on 7 matching bases. This CDR3 is built from 16 residues. Germline CDR1 reads ENHRY; CDR2 reads SYGVKD. V lost 4 bases and J 7 bases, leaving 20 bases between the germline ends. CDR3 residues: CAISVRGGARSNEQFF. The CDR3, as DNA: TGTGCCATCAGTGTTAGAGGGGGGGCTCGGTCTAATGAGCAGTTCTTC.

The J gene is TRBJ1-1, the V gene TRBV19; no firm D call. Germline CDR1 and CDR2: LNHDA and SQIVND (reference sequence). The V end lost 6 bases, the J end lost 4 bases, and 15 bases lay between the germline ends. CDR3 length: 14 residues. The CDR3 protein is CASSSVLEITEAFF. The CDR3 DNA sequence: TGTGCCAGTAGCAGCGTGTTAGAGATCACTGAAGCTTTCTTT.

The genes are TRBV4-1 and TRBJ1-4; TRBD1 matches 8 bases. Germline CDR1 reads MGHRA; CDR2 reads YSYEKL. V was clipped by 1 base and J by 8 bases; unmatched bases: 6. The CDR3 extends over 15 amino acids. Here the CDR3 DNA reads TGCGCCAGCAGCCAAGGTCAGGGGGCTTGGGAAAAACTGTTTTTT. Amino acid sequence: CASSQGQGAWEKLFF.

This clone was detected many times. V and J are TRBV3-1 (or the pseudogene TRBV3-2) and TRBJ2-7; 9 bases are shared with TRBD1. Per germline, CDR1 LGHDT and CDR2 YNNKEL (reference sequence). There are 17 residues in the CDR3. The V and J ends lost 6 bases and 6 bases, in that order; junction bases with no gene match: 18. This chain's CDR3 is CASRRIVRDRAFGEQYF. CDR3 nucleotides: TGTGCCAGCAGAAGGATCGTCCGGGACAGGGCTTTTGGCGAGCAGTACTTC.

This clone was seen a few times. The CDR3 is CASSGSEAFF. CDR3 nucleotide sequence: TGTGCCAGTTCAGGGTCTGAAGCTTTCTTT. The chain uses TRBV19 and TRBJ1-1; TRBD1 is a possible D gene (5 bases). The ends were cut back, 8 bases at V and 6 bases at J, with 7 bases in the middle. There are 10 residues in the CDR3. CDR1 and CDR2 from the germline V gene are LNHDA and SQIVND (reference sequence).

J is TRBJ2-7 and V is TRBV19, with 8 bases that match TRBD1. This CDR3 region has 14 residues. The J segment lost 3 bases and the V segment lost 6 bases, leaving 7 bases of the junction unmatched. From germline, CDR1 is LNHDA and CDR2 SQIVND (reference sequence). The CDR3 spells CASRKRTGSYEQYF. CDR3 sequence (DNA): TGTGCCAGTAGAAAGCGGACAGGGAGCTACGAGCAGTACTTC.

This clone was found once. The gene calls are TRBV28 and TRBJ1-1, with TRBD1 matching 8 bases. The CDR3 is made up of 15 amino acids. Germline V gene sequence: CDR1 MDHEN, CDR2 SYDVKM. The J segment lost 4 bases and the V segment lost 5 bases, leaving 9 bases of the junction unmatched. The CDR3 loop reads CASSPALQGATEAFF. The CDR3 DNA sequence: TGTGCCAGCAGTCCCGCCCTTCAGGGGGCCACTGAAGCTTTCTTT.

The genes are TRBV3-1 (or the pseudogene TRBV3-2) and TRBJ2-1; a possible D gene is TRBD2 (6 bases). V lost 1 base to trimming and J lost 7 bases, with 8 bases between them. Germline CDR1 LGHDT, CDR2 YNNKEL (reference sequence). The CDR3 is 13 residues long. Here the CDR3 reads CASSQGLVNEQFF. CDR3 coding DNA: TGTGCCAGCAGCCAAGGACTAGTGAATGAGCAGTTCTTC.

The chain combines TRBV13 with TRBJ1-1; 7 bases are a match to TRBD1. The CDR3 has 13 residues. The germline V gene has CDR1 PRHDT and CDR2 FYEKMQ (reference sequence). V lost 4 bases and J lost 6; bases outside the gene matches: 5. In DNA form, the CDR3 reads TGTGCCAGCAGCTCAGACAGGGTCCCTGAAGCTTTCTTT. Translation: CASSSDRVPEAFF.

This clone was seen only a few times. The chain couples TRBV18 to TRBJ2-7; tentatively, D is TRBD1 (6 bases). The CDR3 runs 15 residues. V lost 3 bases and J lost 5, with 17 bases in between. Germline-derived CDR1 and CDR2 are KGHSH and LQKENI. This CDR3 is CASSPDRDRIHEQYF. The DNA for the CDR3 is TGTGCCAGCTCACCCGATCGAGACAGGATCCACGAGCAGTACTTC.